Following are 9 T cell receptor beta chains from one sample sequenced in a study of response to subunit inactivated influenza vaccine. TCRdb itself ran the RT-PCR reads through MiXCR, one entry per CDR3 protein. The table lists about 780,000 distinct CDR3 sequences, around a sixth of them singletons. Here the sequenced sample was PBMCs from blood, taken around 5 days after vaccination. The receptors here all came from a man aged 50-59 years who received an inactivated influenza vaccine.

There are a few counts of this clonotype. The gene calls are TRBV6-1 and TRBJ1-4, with a possible D match to TRBD1 (6 bases). This CDR3 has 14 residues. The V end was cut by 6 bases, the J end by 8 bases, with 16 bases between. Looked up from germline, CDR1 is MNHNS and CDR2 is SASEGT. The CDR3 nucleotides are TGTGCCAGCAGACCCGGACAGCGTACCGAAAAACTGTTTTTT. This encodes CASRPGQRTEKLFF.

The V call is TRBV7-3, the J call TRBJ2-2; TRBD1 is a possible D gene (6 bases). Germline loops: CDR1 SGHTA, CDR2 FQGTGA. This CDR3 comprises 13 residues. The ends were cut back, 8 bases at V and 5 bases at J, with 12 bases in the middle. CDR3 loop: CASEGDRTGELFF. CDR3 DNA: TGTGCCAGCGAGGGGGATAGAACCGGGGAGCTGTTTTTT.

The CDR3, as DNA: TGTGCCAGCAGCCAACCCGGCACAGGGCCGGAGACCCAGTACTTC. Amino acid sequence: CASSQPGTGPETQYF. The chain joins TRBV3-1 to TRBJ2-5, with D tentatively TRBD1 (6 bases). The germline gives CDR1 LGHDT, CDR2 YNNKEL (reference sequence). The CDR3 sequence is 15 residues long. The V end was cut by 2 bases, the J end by 5 bases, with 15 bases between.

There are many counts of this clonotype. This chain links TRBV20-1 with TRBJ2-1, with 7 positions matching TRBD2. Germline CDR1 and CDR2: DFQATT and SNEGSKA (reference sequence). This CDR3 has 14 amino acids. V lost 1 base and J lost 9; bases outside the gene matches: 9. CDR3 sequence: CSARGRLAGGEQFF. The CDR3 coding sequence is TGCAGTGCTAGAGGCAGACTAGCCGGGGGTGAGCAGTTCTTC.

This clonotype has just a few counts. This chain links TRBV11-2 with TRBJ2-7; no clear D. V dropped 1 base and J dropped 6 bases, with 7 bases sitting between them. This CDR3 is 12 amino acids long. Germline assignment: CDR1 SGHAT and CDR2 FQNNGV. The CDR3 bases are TGTGCCAGCAGCTTAGGGACCCTCGAGCAGTACTTC. Translation: CASSLGTLEQYF.

The chain joins TRBV20-1 to TRBJ2-1; D not resolved. With 2 bases removed from V and 3 bases from J, the gap between germline ends came to 5 bases. Germline CDR1 DFQATT, CDR2 SNEGSKA (reference sequence). CDR3 length: 12 amino acids. The CDR3 DNA reads TGCAGTGCTAGATACAACTACAATGAGCAGTTCTTC. This codes for CSARYNYNEQFF.

V usage is TRBV9 and J usage is TRBJ1-3; D gene unclear. The CDR3 totals 14 residues. V dropped 4 bases and J dropped 2 bases, with 10 bases sitting between them. In germline, CDR1 is SGDLS, CDR2 YYNGEE. The CDR3 loop is CASSPTATGNTIYF. CDR3 sequence (DNA): TGTGCCAGCAGCCCGACGGCCACTGGAAACACCATATATTTT. The whole variable domain, remainder taken from reference TRBV9 and TRBJ1-3, is DSGVTQTPKHLITATGQRVTLRCSPRSGDLSVYWYQQSLDQGLQFLIQYYNGEERAKGNILERFSAQQFPDLHSELNLSSLELGDSALYFCASSPTATGNTIYFGEGSWLTVV.

This clonotype appeared a single time. The chain uses TRBV7-2 and TRBJ2-3; the D is unclear. The V and J ends lost 10 bases and 6 bases respectively, with 17 bases between them. The CDR3 is made up of 13 amino acids. Per the germline V gene, CDR1 is SGHTA and CDR2 is FQGNSA. Here the CDR3 reads CATGPNSWDTQYF. The CDR3 DNA sequence: TGTGCCACGGGCCCCAACTCATGGGATACGCAGTATTTT.

This clonotype has more than one count but fewer than ten. The genes are TRBV6-1 and TRBJ2-1; perhaps D is TRBD1 or TRBD2 (7 bases each). CDR3 length: 16 residues. V lost 7 bases, J lost 0 bases, and 16 bases lay in between. CDR1 MNHNS and CDR2 SASEGT come from the germline V gene. In nucleotides, the CDR3 is TGTGCCAGCACCCGGGGGGCAGGGGGCTCCTACAATGAGCAGTTCTTC. Its translation: CASTRGAGGSYNEQFF.